Below, one TCR beta chain is given with its context. What it recognizes is unknown. Reverse transcribing all isolated RNA meant expressed TCRB transcripts were sequenced. Sequenced naive, central memory and regulatory T cell samples produced an average of approximately 3.8 million reads. Some clones are missing from TCRdb's copy, which holds only in-frame ones; the method was immunoSEQ multiplex PCR. The sample carries more than 250,000 clones, over 14% recorded once. The entry originates in a study of beta chain features in type 1 diabetes. General observations from the study: Patients and controls would share equally any PCR tilt toward shorter templates. Naive, central memory and Treg TCRB repertoires seemed to resemble each other more closely in patients than they did in healthy donors. Researchers report that Type 1 diabetes patients had moderately but significantly shorter TCRB CDR3s across all four CD4+ subsets.

Sorted cells reached over 95% purity in every population. Specimen: naive CD4+ T cells from blood. The receptor was isolated from a man aged 18 to 29 with type 1 diabetes.

This CDR3 is CASSLRGGRDEQFF. In nucleotides, the CDR3 is TGTGCCAGCAGTTTACGGGGGGGGAGGGATGAGCAGTTCTTC. The chain employs TRBV27 and TRBJ2-1, with TRBD2 matching over 8 bases. Germline V gene data show CDR1 as MNHEY and CDR2 as SMNVEV (reference sequence). CDR3 size: 14 residues. V dropped 2 bases and J dropped 8; count of bases not matched to a gene: 5.